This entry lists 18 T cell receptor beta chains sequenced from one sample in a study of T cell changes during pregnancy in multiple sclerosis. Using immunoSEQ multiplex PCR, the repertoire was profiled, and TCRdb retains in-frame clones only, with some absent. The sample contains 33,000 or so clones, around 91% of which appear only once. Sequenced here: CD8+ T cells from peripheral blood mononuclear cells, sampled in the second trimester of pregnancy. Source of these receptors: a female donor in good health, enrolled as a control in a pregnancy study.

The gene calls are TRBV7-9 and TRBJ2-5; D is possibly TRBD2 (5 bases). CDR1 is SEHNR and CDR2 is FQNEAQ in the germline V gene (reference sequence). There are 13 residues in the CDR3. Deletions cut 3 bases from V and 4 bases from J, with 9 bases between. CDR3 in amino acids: CASSFLGGETQYF. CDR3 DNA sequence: TGTGCCAGCAGCTTCTTAGGAGGAGAGACCCAGTACTTC.

DNA of the CDR3: TGTGCCAGCAGTGTAGGCAGGGCGGAATACGAGCAGTACTTC. Its translation: CASSVGRAEYEQYF. J is TRBJ2-7 and V is TRBV25-1, with D perhaps TRBD1 (5 bases). Germline V gene lookup returns CDR1 MGHDK and CDR2 SYGVNS. CDR3 length: 14 residues. V lost 4 bases and J lost 4, with 14 bases in between.

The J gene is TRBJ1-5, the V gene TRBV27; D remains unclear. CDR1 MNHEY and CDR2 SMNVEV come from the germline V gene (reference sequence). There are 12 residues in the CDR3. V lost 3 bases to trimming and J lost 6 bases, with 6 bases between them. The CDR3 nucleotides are TGTGCCAGCAGTTTGGCGGGTCAGCCCCAGCATTTT. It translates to CASSLAGQPQHF.

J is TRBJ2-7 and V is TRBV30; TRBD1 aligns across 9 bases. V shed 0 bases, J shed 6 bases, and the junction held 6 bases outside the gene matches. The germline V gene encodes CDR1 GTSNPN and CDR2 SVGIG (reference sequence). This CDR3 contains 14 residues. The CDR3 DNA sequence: TGTGCCTGGAGTGTGGGGACAGGGAGATCCGAGCAGTACTTC. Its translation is CAWSVGTGRSEQYF.

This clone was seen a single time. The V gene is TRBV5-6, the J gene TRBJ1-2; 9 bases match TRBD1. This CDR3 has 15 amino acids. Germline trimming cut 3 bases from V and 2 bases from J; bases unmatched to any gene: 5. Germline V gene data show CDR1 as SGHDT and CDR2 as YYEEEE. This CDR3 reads CASSSETGGNYGYTF. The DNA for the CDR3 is TGTGCCAGCAGCTCTGAGACAGGGGGGAACTATGGCTACACCTTC.

CDR3 in DNA: TGTGCCAGCAGTTTATCGACAGGGAATGGCTACACCTTC. Its translation is CASSLSTGNGYTF. The chain employs TRBV27 and TRBJ1-2; 7 nucleotides line up with TRBD1. Germline values: CDR1 MNHEY, CDR2 SMNVEV (reference sequence). Unmatched junction bases numbered 1, after V lost 0 bases and J lost 6 bases. The CDR3 totals 13 residues.

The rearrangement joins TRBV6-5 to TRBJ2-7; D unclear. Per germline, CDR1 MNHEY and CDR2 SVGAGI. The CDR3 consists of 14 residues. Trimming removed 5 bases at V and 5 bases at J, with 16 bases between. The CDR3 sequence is CASSPRGGPHEQYF. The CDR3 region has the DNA TGTGCCAGCAGTCCTCGAGGTGGTCCCCACGAGCAGTACTTC.

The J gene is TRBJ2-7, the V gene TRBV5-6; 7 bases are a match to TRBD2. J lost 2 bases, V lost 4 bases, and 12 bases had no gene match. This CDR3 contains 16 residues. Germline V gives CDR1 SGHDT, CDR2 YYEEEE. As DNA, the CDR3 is TGTGCCAGCAGCACAATCGCCGGGGGGTCTGCCTACGAGCAGTACTTC. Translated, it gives CASSTIAGGSAYEQYF.

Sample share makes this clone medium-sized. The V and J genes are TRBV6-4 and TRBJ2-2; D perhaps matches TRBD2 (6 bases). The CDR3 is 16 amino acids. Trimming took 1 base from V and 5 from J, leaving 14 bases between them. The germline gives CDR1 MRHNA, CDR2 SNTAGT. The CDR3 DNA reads TGTGCCAGCAGTGACTTTGGGGGGAGTGATACCGGGGAGCTGTTTTTT. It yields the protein CASSDFGGSDTGELFF.

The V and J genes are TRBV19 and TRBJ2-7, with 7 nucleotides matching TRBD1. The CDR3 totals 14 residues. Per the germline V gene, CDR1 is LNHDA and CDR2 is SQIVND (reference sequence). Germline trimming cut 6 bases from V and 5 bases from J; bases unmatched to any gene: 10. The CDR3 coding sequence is TGTGCCAGTAGCTTGGGACAGATGTCCCACGAGCAGTACTTC. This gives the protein CASSLGQMSHEQYF.

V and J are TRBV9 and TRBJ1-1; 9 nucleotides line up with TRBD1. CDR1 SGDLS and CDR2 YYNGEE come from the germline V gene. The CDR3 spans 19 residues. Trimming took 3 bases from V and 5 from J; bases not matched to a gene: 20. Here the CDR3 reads CASSEGGLEQGAIGTEAFF. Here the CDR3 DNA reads TGTGCCAGCAGCGAGGGGGGCCTTGAACAGGGGGCGATTGGGACTGAAGCTTTCTTT.

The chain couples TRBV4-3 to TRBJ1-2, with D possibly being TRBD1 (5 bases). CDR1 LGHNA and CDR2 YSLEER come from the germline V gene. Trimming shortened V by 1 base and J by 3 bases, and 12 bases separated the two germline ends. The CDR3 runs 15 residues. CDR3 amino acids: CASSQGPGLDYGYTF. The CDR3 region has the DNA TGCGCCAGCAGCCAAGGTCCAGGGCTGGACTATGGCTACACCTTC.

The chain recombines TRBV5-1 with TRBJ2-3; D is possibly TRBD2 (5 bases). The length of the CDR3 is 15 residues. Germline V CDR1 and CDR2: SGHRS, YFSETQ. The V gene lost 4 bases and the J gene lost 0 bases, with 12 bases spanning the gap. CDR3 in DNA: TGCGCCAGCAGCGCGGGTCGGACTAGCACAGATACGCAGTATTTT. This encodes CASSAGRTSTDTQYF. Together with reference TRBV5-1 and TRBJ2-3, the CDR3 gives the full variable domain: KAGVTQTPRYLIKTRGQQVTLSCSPISGHRSVSWYQQTPGQGLQFLFEYFSETQRNKGNFPGRFSGRQFSNSRSEMNVSTLELGDSALYLCASSAGRTSTDTQYFGPGTRLTVL.

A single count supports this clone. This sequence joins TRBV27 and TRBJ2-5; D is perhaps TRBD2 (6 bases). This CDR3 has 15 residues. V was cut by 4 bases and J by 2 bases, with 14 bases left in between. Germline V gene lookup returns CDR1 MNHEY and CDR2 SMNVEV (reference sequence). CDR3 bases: TGTGCCAGCAGTTGGGACTTCTCCTCTCAAGAGACCCAGTACTTC. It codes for CASSWDFSSQETQYF.

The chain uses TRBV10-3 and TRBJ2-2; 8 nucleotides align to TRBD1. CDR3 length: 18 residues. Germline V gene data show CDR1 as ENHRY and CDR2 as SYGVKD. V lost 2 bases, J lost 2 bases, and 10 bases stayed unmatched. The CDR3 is CAISELLGGQGNTGELFF. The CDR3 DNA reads TGTGCCATCAGTGAGCTGCTTGGCGGACAGGGTAACACCGGGGAGCTGTTTTTT.

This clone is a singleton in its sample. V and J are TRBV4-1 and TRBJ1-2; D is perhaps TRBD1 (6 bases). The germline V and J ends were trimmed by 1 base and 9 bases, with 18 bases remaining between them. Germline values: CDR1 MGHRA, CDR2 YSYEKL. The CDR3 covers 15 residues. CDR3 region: CASSQVAGAESSYTF. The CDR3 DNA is TGCGCCAGCAGCCAAGTAGCAGGGGCCGAGTCGAGCTACACCTTC.

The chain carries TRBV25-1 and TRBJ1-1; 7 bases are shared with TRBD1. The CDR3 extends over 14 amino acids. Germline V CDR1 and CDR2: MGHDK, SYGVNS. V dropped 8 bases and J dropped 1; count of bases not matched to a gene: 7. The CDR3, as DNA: TGTGCCAGCGGTCACAGGGGCGGGAACACTGAAGCTTTCTTT. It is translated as CASGHRGGNTEAFF. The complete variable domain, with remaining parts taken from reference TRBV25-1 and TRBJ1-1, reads EADIYQTPRYLVIGTGKKITLECSQTMGHDKMYWYQQDPGMELHLIHYSYGVNSTEKGDLSSESTVSRIRTEHFPLTLESARPSHTSQYLCASGHRGGNTEAFFGQGTRLTVV.

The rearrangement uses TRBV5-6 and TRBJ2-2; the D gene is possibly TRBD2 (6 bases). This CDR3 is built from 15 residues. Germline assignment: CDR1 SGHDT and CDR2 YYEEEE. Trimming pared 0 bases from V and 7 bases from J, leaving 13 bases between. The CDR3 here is CASSLVGRRDGELFF. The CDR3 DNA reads TGTGCCAGCAGCTTGGTCGGCAGGAGGGACGGGGAGCTGTTTTTT.